This T cell receptor (beta chain) was retrieved from a study of CD8+ T cells in alopecia areata. On the study more broadly: Those patients who were treated received oral tofacitinib, which was given at 5 to 10 mg twice daily for moderate-to-severe alopecia areata.

Reverse transcription of extracted RNA yielded cDNA, which provided the sequencing template. TCRdb's copy holds only in-frame clones and misses some; the assay was immunoSEQ multiplex PCR. The data hold 110,000 or so clones, with 56% observed a single time. Study results and limitations: Scalp clonality and expanded CD8+ clones among the top 100 were significantly decreased by tofacitinib. Shared TCR sequences were less clear between patients than in mice, possibly partly from HLA diversity.

The treatment is: oral pan-JAK inhibitor, 5-10 mg twice daily. Concerning this clone: Its target is not known.

This material consisted of CD4+ T cells sorted from blood, taken at week 24, from a patient treated with tofacitinib. This clonotype was sampled from a human donor with alopecia areata.

The chain's CDR3 is CASSYSYTEQFF. The DNA for the CDR3 is TGCGCCAGCAGCTATTCCTATACAGAGCAGTTCTTC. The chain carries TRBV5-1 and TRBJ2-1; D is undetermined. V lost 3 bases and J 10 bases, leaving 11 bases between the germline ends. Germline V gives CDR1 SGHRS, CDR2 YFSETQ. The CDR3 contains 12 residues.